These T cell receptor beta chains were read from a single sample in a study of cytomegalovirus exposure and HLA in healthy donors. Here immunoSEQ multiplex PCR was the method, and the copy in TCRdb shows in-frame clones only, minus some. The table records approximately 170,000 clones, approximately 81% of them present only once. The sample taken for sequencing was PBMCs. Receptors were obtained from a man aged 45 to 65 in good health and CMV-seropositive. Each CDR3 is given with its conserved first and last residue. A row's size may be missing; if present it is once, few, many or a size class.

J gene	V gene	clone size	CDR3 protein
TRBJ1-1	TRBV28	NA	CASSLGGQRAEAFF
TRBJ2-6	TRBV15	NA	CATSNPTGKAGANVLTF
TRBJ2-2	TRBV21-1	once	CARPSTERHVGELFF
TRBJ2-7	TRBV9	few	CASSVATGTPYEQYF
TRBJ1-1	TRBV2	NA	CAVRQVMTNTEAFF
TRBJ1-2	TRBV28	NA	CASSLGTDYGYTF
TRBJ2-5	TRBV5-1	few	CASSLRGQGQETQYF
TRBJ2-1	TRBV4-1	once	CASSPKPGTSSYNEQFF
TRBJ2-5	TRBV25-1	NA	CASSEWSGGMGETQYF
TRBJ1-1	TRBV19	NA	CASSGDRPVNTEAFF
TRBJ2-3	TRBV29-1	NA	CSGRTSSDTQYF
TRBJ2-7	TRBV7-5	NA	CARSLPIRDKVEQYF
TRBJ2-3	TRBV6-1	NA	CASTTSGRVTDTQYF
TRBJ2-5	TRBV7-8	NA	CASSLAGRGETQYF
TRBJ1-2	TRBV6-1	NA	CASSDPGLGYTF
TRBJ1-2	TRBV5-5	NA	CASSGSTGSIYYGYTF
TRBJ1-2	TRBV30	NA	CAWSPGDYGYTF
TRBJ2-1	TRBV6-5	NA	CASSYSSGAYNEQFF
TRBJ2-1	TRBV6-6	NA	CASITSGGAYNEQFF
TRBJ2-7	TRBV19	NA	CASRSGTSGSSTYEQYF
TRBJ2-3	TRBV6-5	NA	CASSYLTGGDRTQYF
TRBJ1-2	TRBV4-1	NA	CASSQPVVDYGYTF
TRBJ2-2	TRBV10-3	NA	CAINRGGTGELFF
TRBJ2-7	TRBV9	NA	CASSVSGASTYEQYF
TRBJ2-3	TRBV5-6	NA	CASSLRGTGGSDTQYF
TRBJ1-4	TRBV15	NA	CATSRGEGTGEKLFF